The subject of this entry is one T cell receptor (beta chain). Its antigen remains undetermined. No base quality information exists; no much larger clone differs at one position. This sample stems from a study of OX40 agonist ivuxolimab in advanced cancers. About the study as a whole: Ivuxolimab, which targeted the costimulatory receptor OX40 (CD134), was an agonistic, fully human IgG2 monoclonal antibody. Intravenous ivuxolimab was administered to patients every 2 weeks at six dose levels: 0.01, 0.1, 0.3, 1.5, 3 and 10 mg/kg. Of the approximately 50 dose-escalation patients, hepatocellular carcinoma was present in around 20, melanoma in some 15, renal cell carcinoma in 9 and head and neck cancer in 9. A male proportion of approximately 83% and a mean age of about 60 years, ranging from 23 to 79, were recorded for the dose-escalation cohort. Prior anti-PD-1, anti-PD-L1 or anti-CTLA-4 therapy was permitted, and checkpoint inhibitors had been received by less than 45% of dose-escalation patients. Partial responses occurred in three dose-escalation patients: two with cutaneous melanoma and one with hepatocellular carcinoma. Peripheral TCRbeta sequencing aimed to test whether ivuxolimab altered TCR sequence diversity and caused clonal T-cell expansion. The paper covers the monotherapy dose-escalation part of the phase I ivuxolimab trial, which included N of about 50 patients. Broad study findings and their caveats: In the 0.1-3.0 mg/kg groups, partial responders were among the patients with the lowest normalized peripheral clonal expansion, particularly in CD8+ T cells. After ivuxolimab, expanded clones were on average more numerous among CD8+ T cells than among CD4+ T cells. Low levels of normalized T-cell clonal expansion were also seen in some patients who did not respond. The antigen specificity of the clonally expanded peripheral T cells was not determined. Clonal expansion of both CD4+ and CD8+ blood T cells was observed from baseline to week 6 at doses 0.1 to 3.0 mg/kg.

To sequence the TCRbeta CDR3 region, genomic DNA was isolated from the sorted cells. TCRbeta CDR3 regions were sequenced using the immunoSEQ Assay. What TCRdb holds here is the immuneACCESS table cut down to in-frame rearrangements. Part of the clones is not present; checked against another copy, under half of the missing clones reflect an unresolved V gene, and the others are unexplained. The table for this sample lists roughly 45,000 clones; nearly 95% of them were counted only once. The top ten clones comprise roughly 6.8% of the sample. The trial excluded patients who had a history of autoimmune disease or who were on systemic immunosuppression. Peripheral blood for TCR sequencing was collected from all dose cohorts at baseline, on cycle 4 day 1, and on cycle 7 day 1. The samples were taken from a phase I, first-in-human, multicenter, open-label dose-escalation trial of ivuxolimab. Adults with locally advanced or metastatic melanoma, renal cell carcinoma, hepatocellular carcinoma or head and neck squamous cell carcinoma were enrolled in the trial. CD4+ and CD8+ T cells were sorted separately from peripheral blood before TCR sequencing.

The germline V gene (reference sequence) gives CDR1 as MNHEY and CDR2 as SMNVEV. The CDR3 measures 13 amino acids from cysteine to phenylalanine. Just the 39-base CDR3 DNA is kept, in frame starting at base 1. V is shortened by 5 bases, J by 6 bases, and the region joining them spans 11 bases. The V and J genes are TRBV27 and TRBJ2-1, and TRBD1 may be the D gene, going by 6 matching bases. This TCR came from an adult with an advanced solid tumor such as melanoma, head and neck, liver or kidney cancer. The sequences come from CD4+ or CD8+ T cells sorted from blood, collected in a trial of the OX40 agonist ivuxolimab. The DNA reads TGTGCCAGCAGTCAAGCAGGGGTCAATGAGCAGTTCTTC. It translates to CASSQAGVNEQFF.